The sequence of this TCR beta chain was determined in a study of regulatory T cells in long-lasting Graves disease. The germline V gene encodes CDR1 MNHEY and CDR2 SMNVEV (reference sequence). Trimming removed 5 bases at V and 6 bases at J, with 11 bases between. The CDR3 has 13 residues. The TCR beta library used iRepertoire HTBI primers with Arm-PCR amplification of CDR3. Per the original data handling: In the combined samples, some 59 TRBV and 14 TRBJ segments were identified. One entry per CDR3 protein results from TCRdb running MiXCR on the multiplex PCR reads. V and J calls and clone size were set by TCRdb, not the authors. Seen here are fewer than 400,000 distinct CDR3 sequences, roughly 20% observed once, and the top ten hold 20%. Time point noted: persistent/refractory GD, antithyroid drugs over 5 years with positive TRAb. Extracted RNA from PBMCs served as the source of the TCR library. Collection of peripheral blood (about 10 milliliters) was done using EDTA tubes.

This clonotype has a count of ten or more. The rearrangement uses TRBV27 and TRBJ1-5; tentative D call: TRBD1 (5 bases). The receptor comes from a female donor with Graves disease. The sample here was peripheral blood mononuclear cells (PBMCs), taken when the disease was refractory, from a patient treated with antithyroid drugs. CDR3 protein: CASSPGGRQPQHF. The DNA for the CDR3 is TGTGCCAGCAGTCCCGGGGGACGTCAGCCCCAGCATTTT.